This T cell receptor beta chain was obtained from a study of regulatory T cells in long-lasting Graves disease. Points from the study as a whole: Segments TRBV28, TRBJ1-2 and TRBJ2-5 showed preferential usage in persistent disease.

The CDR3 spans 16 residues. The V gene's germline CDR1 is LGHNA and CDR2 YNFKEQ. Trimming pared 4 bases from V and 6 bases from J, leaving 16 bases between. Assembly of TCR beta libraries relied on iRepertoire HTBI primers together with Arm-PCR of CDR3 regions. TCRdb re-derived calls from the multiplex PCR reads in MiXCR, one entry per CDR3 protein. The data contain hundreds of thousands of distinct CDR3 sequences, around 12% of them seen just once; the ten biggest clones take up roughly 8.9%. A note on this clonotype: Antigen unknown.

Regarding time point: newly diagnosed GD, antithyroid drugs for less than 3 months. There was RNA extracted from PBMCs, and the TCR library was made from it. A volume of approximately 9.8 milliliters of peripheral blood was collected in EDTA tubes. The same data also went into a second study, on T cells in Graves' hyperthyroidism and ophthalmopathy. As that study records: Every diagnosis used clinical symptoms, serum thyroxine and TRAb, thyroid ultrasound and orbital computed tomography.

The chain combines TRBV4-2 with TRBJ1-6; D gene uncertain. This specimen was peripheral blood mononuclear cells (PBMCs), taken at new diagnosis, from a patient treated with antithyroid drugs. The sequence was collected from a woman younger than 45 with Graves disease. The CDR3 loop reads CASSRLTGRSNSPLHF. CDR3 sequence (DNA): TGTGCCAGCAGCCGACTCACCGGGAGAAGTAATTCACCCCTCCACTTT.